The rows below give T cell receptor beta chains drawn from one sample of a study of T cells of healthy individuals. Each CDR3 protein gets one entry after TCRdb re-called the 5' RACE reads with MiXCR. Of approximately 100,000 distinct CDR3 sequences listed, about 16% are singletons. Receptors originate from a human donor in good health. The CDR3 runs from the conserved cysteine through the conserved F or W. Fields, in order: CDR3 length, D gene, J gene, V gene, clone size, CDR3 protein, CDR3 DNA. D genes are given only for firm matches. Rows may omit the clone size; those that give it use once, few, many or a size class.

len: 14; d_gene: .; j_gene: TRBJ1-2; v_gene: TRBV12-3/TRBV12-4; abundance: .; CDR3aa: CASSFSDRGYGYTF; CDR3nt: TGTGCCAGCAGTTTCTCTGACAGAGGCTATGGCTACACCTTC
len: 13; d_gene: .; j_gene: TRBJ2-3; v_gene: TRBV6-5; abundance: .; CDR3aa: CASSYSDLDTQYF; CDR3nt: TGTGCCAGCAGTTACTCGGATCTTGATACGCAGTATTTT
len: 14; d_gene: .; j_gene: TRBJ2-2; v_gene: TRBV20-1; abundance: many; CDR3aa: CSARDISYTGELFF; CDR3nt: TGCAGTGCTAGAGATATATCGTACACCGGGGAGCTGTTTTTT
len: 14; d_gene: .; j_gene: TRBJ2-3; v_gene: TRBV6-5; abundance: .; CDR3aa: CASNRGGLTDTQYF; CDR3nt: TGTGCCAGCAACCGCGGGGGCCTCACAGATACGCAGTATTTT
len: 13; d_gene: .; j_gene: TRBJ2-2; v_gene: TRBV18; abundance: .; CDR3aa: CASSPINQEFLFF; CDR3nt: TGTGCCAGCTCACCGATAAATCAGGAATTTCTGTTTTTT
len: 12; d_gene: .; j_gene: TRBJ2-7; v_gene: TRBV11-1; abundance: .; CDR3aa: CASSFLTREQYF; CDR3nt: TGTGCCAGCAGCTTCCTTACCCGCGAGCAGTACTTC
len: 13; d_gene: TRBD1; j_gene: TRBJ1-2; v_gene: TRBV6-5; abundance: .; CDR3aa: CASSSGTGRAYTF; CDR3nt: TGTGCCAGCAGTTCCGGGACAGGGAGGGCCTACACCTTC
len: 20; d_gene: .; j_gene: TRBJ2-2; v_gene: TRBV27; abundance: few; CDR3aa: CASSFYPPYQGGGGPGELFF; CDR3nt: TGTGCCAGCAGTTTCTACCCCCCCTATCAGGGAGGTGGGGGTCCCGGGGAGCTGTTTTTT
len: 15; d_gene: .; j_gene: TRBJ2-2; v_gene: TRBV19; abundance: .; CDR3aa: CASSISSPPTGELFF; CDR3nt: TGTGCCAGTAGTATATCTTCACCCCCCACCGGGGAGCTGTTTTTT
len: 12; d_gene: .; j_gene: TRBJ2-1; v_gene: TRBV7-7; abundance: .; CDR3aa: CASSSRGTEQFF; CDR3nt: TGTGCTAGCAGCTCTAGGGGTACGGAGCAGTTCTTC